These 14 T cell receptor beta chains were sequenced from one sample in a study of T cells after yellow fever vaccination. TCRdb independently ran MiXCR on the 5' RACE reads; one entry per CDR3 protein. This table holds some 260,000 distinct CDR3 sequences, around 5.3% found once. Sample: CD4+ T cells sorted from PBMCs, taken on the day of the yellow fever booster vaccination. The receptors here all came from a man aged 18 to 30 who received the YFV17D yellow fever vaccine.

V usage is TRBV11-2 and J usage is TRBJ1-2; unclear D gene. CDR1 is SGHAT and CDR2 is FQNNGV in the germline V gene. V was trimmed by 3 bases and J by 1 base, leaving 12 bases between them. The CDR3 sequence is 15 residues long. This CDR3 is CASSFYSSVNYGYTF. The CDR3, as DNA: TGTGCCAGCAGCTTCTATTCCTCAGTTAACTATGGCTACACCTTC.

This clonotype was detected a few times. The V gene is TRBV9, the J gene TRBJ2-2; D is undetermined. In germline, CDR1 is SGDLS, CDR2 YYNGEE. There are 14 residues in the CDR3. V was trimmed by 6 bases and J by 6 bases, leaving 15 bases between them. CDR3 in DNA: TGTGCCAGCAAGCCCTACCCGGTCGCCGGGGAGCTGTTTTTT. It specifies CASKPYPVAGELFF. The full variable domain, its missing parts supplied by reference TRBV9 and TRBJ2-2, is DSGVTQTPKHLITATGQRVTLRCSPRSGDLSVYWYQQSLDQGLQFLIQYYNGEERAKGNILERFSAQQFPDLHSELNLSSLELGDSALYFCASKPYPVAGELFFGEGSRLTVL.

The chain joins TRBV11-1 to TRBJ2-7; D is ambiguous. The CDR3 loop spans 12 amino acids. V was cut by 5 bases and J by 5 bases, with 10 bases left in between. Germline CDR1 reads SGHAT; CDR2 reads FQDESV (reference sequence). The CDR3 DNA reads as TGTGCCAGCAGCCCCGAAGGTGACGAGCAGTACTTC. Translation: CASSPEGDEQYF.

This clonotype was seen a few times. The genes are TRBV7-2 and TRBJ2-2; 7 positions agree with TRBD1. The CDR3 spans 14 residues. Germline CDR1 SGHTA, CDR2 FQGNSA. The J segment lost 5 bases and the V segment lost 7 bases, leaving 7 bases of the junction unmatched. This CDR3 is CASTRDSSTGELFF. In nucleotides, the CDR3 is TGTGCCAGCACCCGGGACAGTTCGACCGGGGAGCTGTTTTTT. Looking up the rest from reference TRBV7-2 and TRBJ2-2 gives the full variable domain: GAGVSQSPSNKVTEKGKDVELRCDPISGHTALYWYRQSLGQGLEFLIYFQGNSAPDKSGLPSDRFSAERTGGSVSTLTIQRTQQEDSAVYLCASTRDSSTGELFFGEGSRLTVL.

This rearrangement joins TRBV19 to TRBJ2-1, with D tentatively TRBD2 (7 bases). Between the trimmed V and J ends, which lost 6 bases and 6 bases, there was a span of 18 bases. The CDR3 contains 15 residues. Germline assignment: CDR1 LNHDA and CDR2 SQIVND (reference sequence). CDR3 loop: CASRHGGGRSNEQFF. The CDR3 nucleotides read TGTGCCAGTAGACATGGGGGGGGCCGTAGCAATGAGCAGTTCTTC.

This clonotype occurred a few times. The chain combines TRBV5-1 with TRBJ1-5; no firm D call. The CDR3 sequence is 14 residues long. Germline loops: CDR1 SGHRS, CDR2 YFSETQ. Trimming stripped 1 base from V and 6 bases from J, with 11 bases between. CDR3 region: CASSLQGKGQPQHF. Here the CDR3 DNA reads TGCGCCAGCAGCTTGCAAGGAAAGGGTCAGCCCCAGCATTTT.

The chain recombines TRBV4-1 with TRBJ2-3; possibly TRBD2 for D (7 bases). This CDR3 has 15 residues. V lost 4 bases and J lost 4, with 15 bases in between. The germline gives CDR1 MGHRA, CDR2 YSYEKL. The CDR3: CASSPRGAAADTQYF. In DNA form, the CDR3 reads TGCGCCAGCAGCCCTCGGGGGGCCGCAGCAGATACGCAGTATTTT.

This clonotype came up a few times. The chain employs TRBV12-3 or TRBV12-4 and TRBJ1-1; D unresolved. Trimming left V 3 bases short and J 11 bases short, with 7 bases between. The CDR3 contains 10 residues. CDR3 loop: CASSFRAAFF. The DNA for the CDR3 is TGTGCCAGCAGTTTTAGGGCGGCTTTCTTT.

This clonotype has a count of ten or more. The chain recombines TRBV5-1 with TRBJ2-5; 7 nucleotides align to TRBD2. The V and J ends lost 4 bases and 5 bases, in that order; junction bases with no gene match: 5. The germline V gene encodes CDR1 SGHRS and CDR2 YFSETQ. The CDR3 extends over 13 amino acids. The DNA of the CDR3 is TGCGCCAGCAGCGTGCGGGGGACGGAGACCCAGTACTTC. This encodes CASSVRGTETQYF.

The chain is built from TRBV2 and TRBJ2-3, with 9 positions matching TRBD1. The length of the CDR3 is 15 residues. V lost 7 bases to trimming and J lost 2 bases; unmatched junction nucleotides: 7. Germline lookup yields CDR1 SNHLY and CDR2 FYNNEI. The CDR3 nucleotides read TGTGCCAGCATTCGGACAGGGGCGGTCACAGATACGCAGTATTTT. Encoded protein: CASIRTGAVTDTQYF.

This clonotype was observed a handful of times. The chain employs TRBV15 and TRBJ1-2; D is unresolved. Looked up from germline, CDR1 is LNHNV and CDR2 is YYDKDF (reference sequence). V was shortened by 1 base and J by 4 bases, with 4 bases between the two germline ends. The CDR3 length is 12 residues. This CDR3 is CATSRVGYGYTF. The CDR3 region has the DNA TGTGCCACCAGCAGAGTCGGCTATGGCTACACCTTC.

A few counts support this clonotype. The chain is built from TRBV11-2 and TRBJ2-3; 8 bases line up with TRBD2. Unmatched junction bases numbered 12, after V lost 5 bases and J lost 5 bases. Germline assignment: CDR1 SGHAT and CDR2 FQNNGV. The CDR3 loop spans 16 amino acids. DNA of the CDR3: TGTGCCAGCAGCCCGCAAGGTAGCGGGGCGGGAGATACGCAGTATTTT. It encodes CASSPQGSGAGDTQYF.

CDR3 sequence (DNA): TGTGCCAGCAGTTTCTCGCAGGGTGTAAACACCATATATTTT. Translating it yields CASSFSQGVNTIYF. J is TRBJ1-3 and V is TRBV12-3 or TRBV12-4; a weak D match, TRBD1 (5 bases). CDR3 size: 14 residues. Trimming stripped 3 bases from V and 6 bases from J, with 12 bases between.

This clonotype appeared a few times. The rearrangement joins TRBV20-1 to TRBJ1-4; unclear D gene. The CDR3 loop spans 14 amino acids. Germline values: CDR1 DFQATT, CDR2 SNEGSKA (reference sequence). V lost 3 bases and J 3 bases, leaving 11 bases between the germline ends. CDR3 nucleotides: TGCAGTGCTAGTCTGCCAGGACCTAATGAAAAACTGTTTTTT. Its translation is CSASLPGPNEKLFF.